One sample yielded the 16 T cell receptor beta chains listed below, sequenced in a study of tumor-infiltrating lymphocytes in primary liver carcinoma. The source of the blood RNA was unsorted whole blood, and germline DNA was extracted as well. Constant-region priming of roughly 490 ng total RNA yielded TCR beta cDNA. Investigators got TCR beta libraries out of three nested multiplex PCR rounds, done with slightly modified ARM-PCR. Two initial PCR rounds of around 10 cycles each paired TRBV1-TRBV30 forward primers with a C-beta reverse primer. MiXCR was run by TCRdb on the multiplex PCR reads, yielding one entry per CDR3 protein. The sample records a few hundred thousand distinct CDR3 sequences, 50% to 60% being singletons. Sample: peripheral blood. The origin of the receptors is a woman between 25 and 40 years old with primary liver carcinoma and hepatitis B virus infection.

V is TRBV12-3 or TRBV12-4 and J is TRBJ2-1; 10 bases are a match to TRBD2. V shed 2 bases, J shed 3 bases, and the junction held 4 bases outside the gene matches. This CDR3 has 16 residues. The CDR3 DNA reads TGTGCCAGCAGTTTACGTCGGACTAGCGGCTACAATGAGCAGTTCTTC. Translated, it gives CASSLRRTSGYNEQFF.

This clonotype was observed many times. The chain couples TRBV29-1 to TRBJ2-7; D call uncertain. Germline V CDR1 and CDR2: SQVTM, ANQGSEA. V was pared by 2 bases and J by 1 base, with 6 bases between. This CDR3 region has 12 residues. The CDR3 protein is CSVESPSYEQYF. CDR3 nucleotide sequence: TGCAGCGTTGAAAGCCCTTCCTACGAGCAGTACTTC.

In its sample, this clonotype was seen many times. The V gene is TRBV11-2, the J gene TRBJ2-2; D gene uncertain. The germline V and J ends were trimmed by 2 bases and 2 bases, with 9 bases remaining between them. Looked up from germline, CDR1 is SGHAT and CDR2 is FQNNGV. The CDR3 is made up of 15 amino acids. The CDR3 DNA sequence: TGTGCCAGCAGCTTAATGACAACAAACACCGGGGAGCTGTTTTTT. It is translated as CASSLMTTNTGELFF.

The rearrangement joins TRBV7-8 to TRBJ2-6; D ambiguous. The length of the CDR3 is 16 residues. The germline gives CDR1 SGHVS, CDR2 FQNEAQ. The V end was cut by 3 bases, the J end by 2 bases, with 11 bases between. This CDR3 reads CASSFPGLAGANVLTF. The DNA of the CDR3 is TGTGCCAGCAGCTTCCCGGGTTTGGCTGGGGCCAACGTCCTGACTTTC.

Regarding this clonotype: With a much larger clone just one base away, this may be a read error. This sequence joins TRBV4-2 and TRBJ2-3; D perhaps matches TRBD2 (5 bases). Per the germline V gene, CDR1 is LGHNA and CDR2 is YNFKEQ. CDR3 length equals 15 residues. The DNA of the CDR3 is TGTGCCAGCAGCCGCTCCGGGGTGGTGGCAGATACGCATTATTTT. Protein product: CASSRSGVVADTHYF.

For this clonotype: The germline gene is not matched at one end of the junction; a read error may be the cause. The chain carries TRBV6-5 and TRBJ2-1, with D possibly matching TRBD2 (5 bases). Germline-derived CDR1 and CDR2 are MNHEY and SVGAGI. The CDR3 totals 12 residues. The chain's CDR3 is CASNLTGNEQFF. CDR3 in DNA: TGTGCCAGCAACCTCACCGGGAATGAACAGTTCTTC.

This clonotype was observed a few times. CDR3: CASSQTGINYGYTF. CDR3 nucleotide sequence: TGCGCCAGCAGCCAAACAGGCATTAACTATGGCTACACCTTC. The chain joins TRBV4-1 to TRBJ1-2; D might be TRBD1 (5 bases). Germline-derived CDR1 and CDR2 are MGHRA and YSYEKL. V lost 2 bases and J lost 1, with 8 bases in between. The CDR3 spans 14 residues.

The chain employs TRBV6-5 and TRBJ2-3; 8 bases agree with TRBD1. Trimming removed 6 bases from V and 2 bases from J; junction bases left unmatched: 7. The CDR3 is 15 residues long. Germline V gene lookup returns CDR1 MNHEY and CDR2 SVGAGI. The CDR3 region is CASRTGTGITDTQYF. The CDR3 bases are TGTGCCAGCAGGACCGGGACAGGAATCACAGATACGCAGTATTTT.

The chain is built from TRBV5-4 and TRBJ2-1; the match to TRBD2 covers 13 bases. The CDR3 is 15 residues long. V dropped 4 bases and J dropped 6; count of bases not matched to a gene: 4. Germline loops: CDR1 SGHNT, CDR2 YYREEE (reference sequence). The CDR3 loop reads CASSPLAGGSNEQFF. The CDR3 DNA follows: TGTGCCAGCAGCCCACTAGCGGGAGGGAGCAATGAGCAGTTCTTC.

For this clonotype: In this CDR3 the conserved last residue, phenylalanine or tryptophan, is missing, so a read error is likely. In DNA form, the CDR3 reads TGTGCCAGCAGCTTTGTCGAGCAGTACATC. This translates into CASSFVEQYI. The chain links TRBV7-9 to TRBJ2-7; D is ambiguous. This CDR3 is 10 amino acids long. With 3 bases removed from V and 6 bases from J, the gap between germline ends came to 3 bases. Germline V gene sequence: CDR1 SEHNR, CDR2 FQNEAQ (reference sequence).

The genes are TRBV28 and TRBJ1-4, with no clear D. Germline CDR1 reads MDHEN; CDR2 reads SYDVKM. The CDR3 extends over 13 amino acids. Between the trimmed V and J ends, which lost 6 bases and 10 bases, there was a span of 15 bases. The CDR3 DNA sequence: TGTGCCAGCAGCCTAAGCGAATTCGGAAAACTGTTTTTT. Translating it yields CASSLSEFGKLFF.

A word on this clonotype: Being one base from a much bigger clone, this may be a read error. The chain joins TRBV6-2 or TRBV6-3 to TRBJ1-1; TRBD1 might be the D (6 bases). Trimming took off 2 bases at V and 5 bases at J, with 18 bases between the two ends. The CDR3 runs 16 residues. Germline V lookup: CDR1 MNHEY, CDR2 SVGEGT. The CDR3 nucleotides are TGTGCCAGCAGTTACGAGACAGGCATTGGGAAGACTGAAGCTTTCTTT. Translating it yields CASSYETGIGKTEAFF.

This clonotype has at least ten counts. The rearrangement links TRBV11-3 to TRBJ2-1, with D possibly matching TRBD2 (5 bases). The length of the CDR3 is 14 residues. Germline V gene lookup returns CDR1 SGHNT and CDR2 YENEEA. Trimming left V 4 bases short and J 4 bases short, with 11 bases between. The CDR3 sequence: CASSSRGGYNEQFF. CDR3 DNA: TGTGCCAGCAGCTCCCGGGGTGGTTACAATGAGCAGTTCTTC.

The chain recombines TRBV6-2 or TRBV6-3 with TRBJ2-7; 7 positions agree with TRBD1. CDR3 length: 13 amino acids. Germline V gene data show CDR1 as MNHEY and CDR2 as SVGEGT. Trimming took 5 bases from V and 5 from J; bases not matched to a gene: 6. The CDR3 DNA follows: TGTGCCAGCAGTGAGACAGGGAACCACGAGCAGTACTTC. The encoded protein is CASSETGNHEQYF.

The gene calls are TRBV1 and TRBJ2-3; the table's D call TRBD2 went unverified against the DNA. TRBV1 corresponds to a pseudogene. The CDR3 is 16 residues long. The CDR3, as DNA: TGCACCAGCTCGATCTGGACTAGCGGGAGCACAGATACGCAGTATTTT. This codes for CTSSIWTSGSTDTQYF.

With respect to this clonotype: One end of the junction fails to match germline, which may point to a read error. This chain links TRBV11-2 with TRBJ2-3; a weak D match, TRBD2 (6 bases). The CDR3 is 14 amino acids. Per the germline V gene, CDR1 is SGHAT and CDR2 is FQNNGV. CDR3 loop: CASSLGGTSRTQYF. DNA of the CDR3: TGTGCCAGCAGCTTGGGGGGAACCTCCAGGACGCAGTACTTT.